This TCR beta chain was recovered during a study of T cell changes during pregnancy in multiple sclerosis. Sequencing used immunoSEQ multiplex PCR; TCRdb keeps in-frame clones, though not all of them. Of 50,000 or so clones detected, 85% to 95% appear once; the ten largest clones hold 2.2%. V lost 3 bases, J lost 1 base, and 8 bases stayed unmatched. Germline V CDR1 and CDR2: SGDLS, YYNGEE. The CDR3 has 17 amino acids. The material sequenced was peripheral blood, taken in the third trimester of pregnancy. This clonotype originated in a female donor with multiple sclerosis, enrolled in a pregnancy study. The chain combines TRBV9 with TRBJ2-1, with TRBD2 identical over 9 bases. CDR3 bases: TGTGCCAGCAGCGAGGGCGTAGCGGGAGTGTCCTACAATGAGCAGTTCTTC. Translation: CASSEGVAGVSYNEQFF.